This TCR beta chain came from a study of cytomegalovirus exposure and HLA in healthy donors. Germline V lookup: CDR1 MNHEY, CDR2 SVGAGI. Trimming removed 5 bases from V and 9 bases from J; junction bases left unmatched: 8. CDR3 size: 15 residues. Vbeta (60) and Jbeta (13) primers were used in the PCR. Generated by immunoSEQ multiplex PCR, the TCRdb table keeps only in-frame clones and is missing some. The sample carries roughly 190,000 clones, over 70% recorded once. The sample comprised PBMCs. The TCR comes from a man aged 35-49 years in good health and CMV-seropositive. The chain carries TRBV6-5 and TRBJ2-1; 12 positions agree with TRBD2. CDR3 loop: CASSPASGRAPEQFF. The CDR3 nucleotides read TGTGCCAGCAGTCCCGCTAGCGGGAGGGCCCCTGAGCAGTTCTTC.